A selection of T cell receptor beta chains follows, all from one sample in a study of molecular identifiers for immune sequencing clone quantification. MiXCR, applied by TCRdb to the PCR reads, yields one record per CDR3 protein. The data contain more than 450,000 distinct CDR3 sequences, roughly a fifth of them singletons. The sample was naive CD8+ T cells from blood, with Jurkat cell RNA spiked in. The receptors come from a human donor in good health. Some libraries in this study had Jurkat cell RNA spiked in. Each CDR3 is given with its conserved first and last residue. The D gene is left open where the match is weak. The listing skips clone size in some rows; elsewhere it reads once, few, many or a size class.

D gene	V gene	CDR3 length	clone size	J gene	CDR3 protein	CDR3 DNA
.	TRBV20-1	12	.	TRBJ2-3	CSARAETDTQYF	TGCAGTGCTCGGGCCGAAACAGATACGCAGTATTTT
.	TRBV10-3	17	few	TRBJ1-4	CAISDTLGAGKDEKLFF	TGTGCCATCAGCGATACCTTGGGGGCAGGGAAGGATGAAAAACTGTTTTTT
.	TRBV7-9	16	many	TRBJ2-3	CASSFVDSPLTDTQYF	TGTGCCAGCAGCTTCGTCGACAGCCCGCTTACAGATACGCAGTATTTT
TRBD2	TRBV7-9	12	many	TRBJ2-7	CASSDLAAEQYF	TGTGCCAGCAGCGATCTAGCGGCCGAGCAGTACTTC
.	TRBV19	15	many	TRBJ1-5	CASSIVSYTLEPQHF	TGTGCCAGTAGTATAGTTAGTTACACGTTGGAGCCCCAGCATTTT
.	TRBV18	16	.	TRBJ2-7	CASSPPGPVNIYEQYF	TGTGCCAGCTCCCCGCCGGGGCCAGTTAATATCTACGAGCAGTACTTC
.	TRBV12-2	13	.	TRBJ2-7	CASRLTDPREQYF	TGTGCAAGTCGCTTAACGGACCCGCGGGAGCAGTACTTC
.	TRBV7-9	12	many	TRBJ1-4	CASAELNEKLFF	TGTGCCAGCGCAGAATTAAATGAAAAACTGTTTTTT
.	TRBV20-1	13	many	TRBJ1-1	CSARSGNNPEAFF	TGCAGTGCTAGATCCGGGAACAACCCTGAAGCTTTCTTT
TRBD2	TRBV5-4	15	many	TRBJ2-1	CASSSASGGSNEQFF	TGTGCCAGCAGCTCTGCTAGCGGGGGAAGCAATGAGCAGTTCTTC
TRBD1	TRBV29-1	13	many	TRBJ1-4	CSVRQGTNEKLFF	TGCAGCGTTCGACAGGGAACTAATGAAAAACTGTTTTTT
.	TRBV12-3/TRBV12-4	14	.	TRBJ2-1	CASSLSGGYNEQFF	TGTGCCAGCAGTTTGAGCGGAGGCTACAATGAGCAGTTCTTC
.	TRBV6-6	15	few	TRBJ1-2	CASGHSPGRDYGYTF	TGTGCCAGCGGTCACTCCCCGGGAAGAGACTATGGCTACACCTTC
.	TRBV28	17	few	TRBJ1-3	CASSLVWGTVSGNTIYF	TGTGCCAGCAGTTTAGTGTGGGGGACGGTCTCTGGAAACACCATATATTTT
TRBD1	TRBV9	13	.	TRBJ1-1	CASSPGQGALAFF	TGTGCCAGCAGCCCCGGACAGGGGGCACTAGCTTTCTTT